This entry lists 28 T cell receptor beta chains sequenced from one sample in a study of cytomegalovirus exposure and HLA in healthy donors. The PCR contained 60 Vbeta and 13 Jbeta primers. Produced via immunoSEQ multiplex PCR; TCRdb's table is partial and in-frame only. Among about 120,000 clones listed, approximately 75% were seen once. Source material: PBMCs. All receptors come from a man aged 35 to 55 in good health and CMV-seronegative.

Sample share makes this clone medium-sized. CDR3 loop: CASSLDKVGYTF. The CDR3 nucleotides read TGTGCCAGCAGTTTGGACAAAGTCGGCTACACCTTC. This sequence joins TRBV6-5 and TRBJ1-2; TRBD1 might be the D (5 bases). V dropped 4 bases and J dropped 8 bases, with 11 bases sitting between them. This CDR3 has 12 amino acids. Germline values: CDR1 MNHEY, CDR2 SVGAGI.

This clone was observed once. This chain links TRBV19 with TRBJ1-4, with D unresolved. V was shortened by 0 bases and J by 7 bases, with 15 bases between the two germline ends. The CDR3 spans 16 residues. Germline CDR1 is LNHDA and CDR2 is SQIVND (reference sequence). This CDR3 is CASSIDSSRLGEKLFF. CDR3 in DNA: TGTGCCAGTAGTATAGACTCTAGCCGTCTGGGTGAAAAACTGTTTTTT.

CDR3 sequence (DNA): TGTGCCAGCAGGAGTGGACAAGCAAACTATGGCTACACCTTC. Translated: CASRSGQANYGYTF. V and J are TRBV6-1 and TRBJ1-2, with D perhaps matching TRBD1 (5 bases). Trimming removed 6 bases from V and 2 bases from J, with 13 bases in between. CDR1 MNHNS and CDR2 SASEGT come from the germline V gene. The CDR3 has 14 residues.

Remarks on this clone: The same CDR3 is also encoded by other DNA sequences in this sample. The V call is TRBV6-1, the J call TRBJ2-3; 12 nucleotides line up with TRBD2. V was clipped by 2 bases and J by 4 bases; unmatched bases: 1. Germline lookup yields CDR1 MNHNS and CDR2 SASEGT. The CDR3 length is 15 residues. In nucleotides, the CDR3 is TGTGCCAGCAGTGAACTAGCGGGAGGGCCAGATACGCAGTATTTT. Its translation: CASSELAGGPDTQYF.

This clone was detected only once. The V gene is TRBV12-5, the J gene TRBJ1-2, with no clear D. Looked up from germline, CDR1 is LGHNT and CDR2 is FRNRAP. Trimming took off 0 bases at V and 8 bases at J, with 10 bases between the two ends. CDR3 length equals 13 residues. CDR3: CASGLVVGGGYTF. CDR3 coding DNA: TGTGCTAGTGGTTTGGTAGTGGGAGGAGGCTACACCTTC.

This rearrangement joins TRBV10-3 to TRBJ1-4; D remains unclear. The germline gives CDR1 ENHRY, CDR2 SYGVKD. This CDR3 contains 13 residues. V shed 10 bases and J shed 7 bases, with 16 bases lying between them. This CDR3 reads CATAWSESEKLFF. CDR3 coding DNA: TGTGCCACGGCATGGAGTGAAAGTGAAAAACTGTTTTTT.

CDR3 residues: CASSKGQGVEPQHF. CDR3 nucleotide sequence: TGTGCCAGCAGCAAAGGACAGGGTGTGGAGCCCCAGCATTTT. The chain employs TRBV7-9 and TRBJ1-5; 8 bases match TRBD1. This CDR3 region has 14 residues. J gave up 8 bases and V 5 bases, and 8 bases lay outside the gene matches. The germline V gene encodes CDR1 SEHNR and CDR2 FQNEAQ (reference sequence). The full variable domain, with the rest looked up from reference TRBV7-9 and TRBJ1-5, is DTGVSQNPRHKITKRGQNVTFRCDPISEHNRLYWYRQTLGQGPEFLTYFQNEAQLEKSRLLSDRFSAERPKGSFSTLEIQRTEQGDSAMYLCASSKGQGVEPQHFGDGTRLSIL.

This chain links TRBV6-1 with TRBJ2-7; TRBD1 agrees at 8 bases. Per the germline V gene, CDR1 is MNHNS and CDR2 is SASEGT. This CDR3 is built from 15 residues. V trimming: 2 bases; J trimming: 3 bases; junction bases outside the gene matches: 6. CDR3 in amino acids: CASSEIGQGGYEQYF. CDR3 nucleotides: TGTGCCAGCAGTGAAATAGGACAGGGTGGCTACGAGCAGTACTTC.

The gene calls are TRBV9 and TRBJ2-6; D perhaps matches TRBD1 (6 bases). CDR1 and CDR2 (germline): SGDLS, YYNGEE. This CDR3 has 17 residues. V was pared by 0 bases and J by 3 bases, with 13 bases between. CDR3 sequence reads: CASSVEAGEYGANVLTF. The CDR3 coding sequence is TGTGCCAGCAGCGTAGAGGCAGGGGAGTATGGGGCCAACGTCCTGACTTTC.

V is TRBV5-4 and J is TRBJ2-1; 14 positions match TRBD2. This CDR3 contains 18 residues. Germline assignment: CDR1 SGHNT and CDR2 YYREEE (reference sequence). V trimming: 4 bases; J trimming: 2 bases; junction bases outside the gene matches: 8. The CDR3, as DNA: TGTGCCAGCAGCCCGGGACTAGCGGGAGCGGTAGCCTACAATGAGCAGTTCTTC. It encodes CASSPGLAGAVAYNEQFF.

The CDR3 loop is CASSLTRDNHNSPLHF. Here the CDR3 DNA reads TGTGCCAGCAGCCTTACCCGGGACAACCATAATTCACCCCTCCACTTT. The chain is built from TRBV27 and TRBJ1-6; tentatively, D is TRBD1 (6 bases). Trimming removed 6 bases at V and 5 bases at J, with 17 bases between. This CDR3 region has 16 residues. Germline V gene data show CDR1 as MNHEY and CDR2 as SMNVEV (reference sequence).

This clone was picked up a small number of times. The gene calls are TRBV9 and TRBJ2-3; 13 nucleotides align to TRBD2. V gave up 0 bases and J gave up 0 bases; unmatched junction bases: 1. The CDR3 spans 17 residues. CDR1 and CDR2 from the germline V gene are SGDLS and YYNGEE. CDR3 nucleotides: TGTGCCAGCAGCGTAGGACTAGCGGGAGGTAGCACAGATACGCAGTATTTT. It codes for CASSVGLAGGSTDTQYF.

A few counts support this clone. The chain joins TRBV6-5 to TRBJ2-1, with a possible D match to TRBD1 (5 bases). Germline-derived CDR1 and CDR2 are MNHEY and SVGAGI. The CDR3 runs 14 residues. Trimming stripped 7 bases from V and 8 bases from J, with 18 bases between. The CDR3 DNA reads as TGTGCCAGCATGGAGACAGCCCCTAGTTATGAGCAGTTCTTC. Translating it yields CASMETAPSYEQFF.

This rearrangement joins TRBV9 to TRBJ1-2; no reliable D call. The CDR3 consists of 12 residues. Germline V CDR1 and CDR2: SGDLS, YYNGEE. Trimming shortened V by 7 bases and J by 1 base, and 8 bases separated the two germline ends. CDR3 in amino acids: CASFNINYGYTF. DNA of the CDR3: TGTGCCAGCTTTAACATTAACTATGGCTACACCTTC.

The chain employs TRBV5-1 and TRBJ2-7, with D possibly TRBD1 on 6 matching bases. V was pared by 3 bases and J by 3 bases, with 10 bases between. The CDR3 has 13 amino acids. Germline CDR1 reads SGHRS; CDR2 reads YFSETQ. This chain's CDR3 is CASSSDRFYEQYF. CDR3 coding DNA: TGCGCCAGCAGCTCGGACAGATTCTACGAGCAGTACTTC.

The genes are TRBV2 and TRBJ2-2; D might be TRBD1 (5 bases). Germline lookup yields CDR1 SNHLY and CDR2 FYNNEI. The CDR3 has 15 residues. Trimming stripped 7 bases from V and 5 bases from J, with 17 bases between. The CDR3 sequence: CASITRGWGTGELFF. In DNA, the CDR3 is TGTGCCAGCATTACAAGGGGTTGGGGAACCGGGGAGCTGTTTTTT.

This clone was recorded only once. This sequence joins TRBV19 and TRBJ2-5; 7 bases are shared with TRBD1. Germline-derived CDR1 and CDR2 are LNHDA and SQIVND (reference sequence). The CDR3 has 14 residues. J gave up 3 bases and V 6 bases, and 7 bases lay outside the gene matches. CDR3 coding DNA: TGTGCCAGTAGGGACAGGACCCCCAAAGAGACCCAGTACTTC. Residues: CASRDRTPKETQYF. The full variable domain, rest sourced from reference TRBV19 and TRBJ2-5, is DGGITQSPKYLFRKEGQNVTLSCEQNLNHDAMYWYRQDPGQGLRLIYYSQIVNDFQKGDIAEGYSVSREKKESFPLTVTSAQKNPTAFYLCASRDRTPKETQYFGPGTRLLVL.

V and J are TRBV29-1 and TRBJ2-7; no reliable D call. Germline CDR1 reads SQVTM; CDR2 reads ANQGSEA. V lost 1 base, J lost 1 base, and 8 bases lay in between. This CDR3 has 13 amino acids. CDR3 protein: CSVEVGSSYEQYF. The CDR3 DNA sequence: TGCAGCGTTGAAGTTGGCAGTTCCTACGAGCAGTACTTC.

This chain connects TRBV19 to TRBJ2-7; TRBD1 might be the D (6 bases). V was trimmed by 3 bases and J by 5 bases, leaving 23 bases between them. The CDR3 has 17 amino acids. Germline values: CDR1 LNHDA, CDR2 SQIVND (reference sequence). The CDR3 nucleotides read TGTGCCAGTAGTATGGGGGCAGGGCCAGGGAATAAAAACGAGCAGTACTTC. Protein: CASSMGAGPGNKNEQYF. Supplemented by reference TRBV19 and TRBJ2-7, the full variable domain reads DGGITQSPKYLFRKEGQNVTLSCEQNLNHDAMYWYRQDPGQGLRLIYYSQIVNDFQKGDIAEGYSVSREKKESFPLTVTSAQKNPTAFYLCASSMGAGPGNKNEQYFGPGTRLTVT.

This chain uses TRBV9 with TRBJ2-7, with 9 bases aligning to TRBD1. CDR1 SGDLS and CDR2 YYNGEE come from the germline V gene. This CDR3 is 16 amino acids long. The trim removed 4 bases at V and 6 bases at J, leaving 14 bases unmatched. Here the CDR3 reads CASSPRPGTGIVEQYF. CDR3 DNA sequence: TGTGCCAGCAGCCCTCGACCCGGGACAGGGATCGTCGAGCAGTACTTC. The whole variable domain, remainder taken from reference TRBV9 and TRBJ2-7, is DSGVTQTPKHLITATGQRVTLRCSPRSGDLSVYWYQQSLDQGLQFLIQYYNGEERAKGNILERFSAQQFPDLHSELNLSSLELGDSALYFCASSPRPGTGIVEQYFGPGTRLTVT.

This chain uses TRBV30 with TRBJ2-3; D perhaps matches TRBD2 (6 bases). V dropped 5 bases and J dropped 10 bases, with 16 bases sitting between them. Germline V gives CDR1 GTSNPN, CDR2 SVGIG (reference sequence). The CDR3 runs to 12 residues. This CDR3 is CAWETMPGAQYF. For the CDR3, the DNA is TGTGCCTGGGAGACTATGCCGGGAGCGCAGTATTTT.

The rearrangement joins TRBV5-6 to TRBJ2-7, with D perhaps TRBD2 (5 bases). Germline values: CDR1 SGHDT, CDR2 YYEEEE. The CDR3 runs to 14 residues. Deletions cut 0 bases from V and 2 bases from J, with 9 bases between. The chain's CDR3 is CASSLVNGAYEQYF. CDR3 in DNA: TGTGCCAGCAGCTTGGTTAACGGGGCCTACGAGCAGTACTTC.

This chain joins TRBV4-3 and TRBJ2-7, with TRBD2 as a possible D gene (6 bases). The CDR3 contains 15 residues. Germline V lookup: CDR1 LGHNA, CDR2 YSLEER. The V and J ends lost 1 base and 2 bases respectively, with 12 bases between them. In DNA, the CDR3 is TGCGCCAGCAGCCAAGCGGCTAGCGTCACCTACGAGCAGTACTTC. Translation gives CASSQAASVTYEQYF.

This clone was recorded only once. V usage is TRBV27 and J usage is TRBJ2-5, with D possibly TRBD2 on 5 matching bases. The germline gives CDR1 MNHEY, CDR2 SMNVEV (reference sequence). The germline V and J ends were trimmed by 7 bases and 5 bases, with 11 bases remaining between them. The CDR3 runs to 12 residues. The CDR3 loop is CASMEVGETQYF. CDR3 DNA: TGTGCCAGCATGGAGGTTGGGGAGACCCAGTACTTC.

This clone occurred a few times. The chain links TRBV19 to TRBJ1-5; D ambiguous. Germline CDR1 is LNHDA and CDR2 is SQIVND (reference sequence). The V and J ends lost 3 bases and 10 bases respectively, with 13 bases between them. CDR3 length: 13 residues. CDR3 residues: CASSIDGSVPQHF. CDR3 in DNA: TGTGCCAGTAGTATCGACGGGTCGGTTCCCCAGCATTTT.

V and J are TRBV5-6 and TRBJ1-4, with a weak D call TRBD1 (6 bases). Per the germline V gene, CDR1 is SGHDT and CDR2 is YYEEEE. The CDR3 runs 15 residues. V was pared by 4 bases and J by 5 bases, with 15 bases between. The CDR3 region is CASSETGTLNEKLFF. The CDR3 nucleotides are TGTGCCAGCAGCGAAACCGGGACACTGAATGAAAAACTGTTTTTT.

The V call is TRBV11-2, the J call TRBJ2-2; maybe TRBD1 (5 bases). V was pared by 5 bases and J by 4 bases, with 17 bases between. Germline loops: CDR1 SGHAT, CDR2 FQNNGV. The CDR3 is 16 residues long. The CDR3 reads CASSPPGRVGTGELFF. The CDR3 nucleotides read TGTGCCAGCAGCCCCCCCGGCAGGGTGGGCACCGGGGAGCTGTTTTTT.

This clone was picked up a small number of times. The CDR3 DNA reads TGTGCCAGCAGTTTCCCCGACAGAGATGGTCAGCCCCAGCATTTT. Its protein product is CASSFPDRDGQPQHF. The chain couples TRBV6-5 to TRBJ1-5; a possible D gene is TRBD1 (5 bases). Per the germline V gene, CDR1 is MNHEY and CDR2 is SVGAGI. Trimming stripped 4 bases from V and 6 bases from J, with 16 bases between. This CDR3 has 15 amino acids.